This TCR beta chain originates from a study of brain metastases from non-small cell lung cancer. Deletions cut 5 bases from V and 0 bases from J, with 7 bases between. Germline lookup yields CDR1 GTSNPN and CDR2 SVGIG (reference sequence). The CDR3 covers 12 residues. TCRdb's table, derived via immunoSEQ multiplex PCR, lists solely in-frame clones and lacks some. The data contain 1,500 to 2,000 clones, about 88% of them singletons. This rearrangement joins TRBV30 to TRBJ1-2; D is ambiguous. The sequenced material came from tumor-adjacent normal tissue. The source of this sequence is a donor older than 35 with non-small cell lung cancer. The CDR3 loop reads CAWSRANYGYTF. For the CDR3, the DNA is TGTGCCTGGTCTCGAGCTAACTATGGCTACACCTTC.